These T cell receptor beta chains were read from a single sample in a study of CD8+CD57+ T cells in acquired aplastic anemia. TCRdb recomputed calls from the reads with MiXCR, one row per CDR3 protein. Among 400,000 to 450,000 distinct CDR3 sequences listed, around 68% were seen once. The sample consisted of sorted CD4+, CD8+, or CD8+CD57+ T cells (not recorded which) from PBMCs. The receptor source for this set is a human donor in good health, serving as a control. CDR3s include the opening cysteine and the closing phenylalanine or tryptophan. D genes are given only for firm matches. Not all rows give a size; the values are once, few, many and, for expanded clones, a class.

j_gene: TRBJ1-1; abundance: .; v_gene: TRBV20-1; d_gene: .; CDR3nt: TGCAGTGCTAGTGACAACACTCAAGCTTTCTTT; CDR3aa: CSASDNTQAFF
j_gene: TRBJ2-5; abundance: many; v_gene: TRBV7-2; d_gene: TRBD1; CDR3nt: TGTGCCTGCGCCCTCGAGGGGGCCCAAGAGACCCAGTACTTC; CDR3aa: CACALEGAQETQYF
j_gene: TRBJ2-3; abundance: many; v_gene: TRBV9; d_gene: TRBD2; CDR3nt: TGTGCCAGCAGCGTAGGGCGGGGGGGCCAGGATACGCAGTATTTT; CDR3aa: CASSVGRGGQDTQYF
j_gene: TRBJ2-7; abundance: many; v_gene: TRBV4-2; d_gene: TRBD1; CDR3nt: TGTGCCAGCAGCCAAGTACAGGGGGCGGCCCTCTCCTACGAGCAGTACTTC; CDR3aa: CASSQVQGAALSYEQYF
j_gene: TRBJ1-3; abundance: .; v_gene: TRBV14; d_gene: TRBD1; CDR3nt: TGTGCCAGCAATCTCAGACTGGGACAGTTTGGAAACACCATATATTTT; CDR3aa: CASNLRLGQFGNTIYF
j_gene: TRBJ2-1; abundance: .; v_gene: TRBV20-1; d_gene: .; CDR3nt: TGCAGTGCTAGTGGAGGGTTGAACGCAAATGAGCAGTTCTTC; CDR3aa: CSASGGLNANEQFF
j_gene: TRBJ2-7; abundance: .; v_gene: TRBV7-2; d_gene: .; CDR3nt: TGTGCCAGCAGCCCAGACTATAGCCTAACTAATTCACCCTACTTC; CDR3aa: CASSPDYSLTNSPYF
j_gene: TRBJ1-1; abundance: many; v_gene: TRBV4-2; d_gene: TRBD1; CDR3nt: TGTGCCAGCAGCCAAGATAGGGGAGGGGGCAGGAGTGAAGCTTTCTTT; CDR3aa: CASSQDRGGGRSEAFF
j_gene: TRBJ1-2; abundance: many; v_gene: TRBV2; d_gene: .; CDR3nt: TGTGCCAGCAGTGAAGAGCCAGACCCCAGCTATGGCTACACCTTC; CDR3aa: CASSEEPDPSYGYTF
j_gene: TRBJ2-7; abundance: .; v_gene: TRBV19; d_gene: .; CDR3nt: TGTGCCAGTAGTCCCCCCCCACAGGGTACCTACGAGCAGTACTTC; CDR3aa: CASSPPPQGTYEQYF
j_gene: TRBJ2-7; abundance: .; v_gene: TRBV6-4; d_gene: .; CDR3nt: TGTGCCAGCAGTTGGGGGAATAGCGAGCAGTACTTC; CDR3aa: CASSWGNSEQYF
j_gene: TRBJ1-1; abundance: .; v_gene: TRBV20-1; d_gene: .; CDR3nt: TGCAGTGCTAATCCGAGGCTAGCGGATACTTTCTTT; CDR3aa: CSANPRLADTFF
j_gene: TRBJ1-1; abundance: few; v_gene: TRBV19; d_gene: TRBD1; CDR3nt: TGTGCCAGTAGTCGACAGGGGGGGATGAACACTGAAGCTTTCTTT; CDR3aa: CASSRQGGMNTEAFF
j_gene: TRBJ1-6; abundance: .; v_gene: TRBV7-8; d_gene: TRBD1; CDR3nt: TGTGCCAGCAGCTTAGCCGACAGGGTCGATGGCTACACCCACTTT; CDR3aa: CASSLADRVDGYTHF
j_gene: TRBJ2-7; abundance: .; v_gene: TRBV20-1; d_gene: .; CDR3nt: TGCAGTGCCGGAAGACCCCCGGCAGCATCCTACGAGCAGTACTTC; CDR3aa: CSAGRPPAASYEQYF
j_gene: TRBJ2-1; abundance: .; v_gene: TRBV7-2; d_gene: .; CDR3nt: TGTGCCAGCAGCATTGTTAGGGGGTTGGCGACTAACTATGAGCAGTTCTTC; CDR3aa: CASSIVRGLATNYEQFF
j_gene: TRBJ1-2; abundance: .; v_gene: TRBV6-5; d_gene: .; CDR3nt: TGTGCCAGCAGTACGGGGGTGGGCCGTGGCTACACCTTC; CDR3aa: CASSTGVGRGYTF
j_gene: TRBJ2-1; abundance: .; v_gene: TRBV6-2/TRBV6-3; d_gene: .; CDR3nt: TGTGCCAGTAGCACAGATATTGGTGTGGGTGGGCAGTTCTTC; CDR3aa: CASSTDIGVGGQFF
j_gene: TRBJ1-6; abundance: few; v_gene: TRBV10-2; d_gene: .; CDR3nt: TGCGCCAGCAGGGACAATTCACCCCTCCACTTT; CDR3aa: CASRDNSPLHF
j_gene: TRBJ1-1; abundance: many; v_gene: TRBV20-1; d_gene: .; CDR3nt: TGCAGTGCTAGTGGCTTCGCCGCAGGCACCACTGAAGCTTTCTTT; CDR3aa: CSASGFAAGTTEAFF
j_gene: TRBJ2-7; abundance: many; v_gene: TRBV3-1; d_gene: .; CDR3nt: TGTGCCAGCAGCCAACTCCCGGCAGGGGCTAACTCCTACGAGCAGTACTTC; CDR3aa: CASSQLPAGANSYEQYF
j_gene: TRBJ2-6; abundance: many; v_gene: TRBV20-1; d_gene: TRBD1; CDR3nt: TGCAGTGCTCTTGGACAGGGGGACTTAGTCGACTCTGGGGCCAACGTCCTGACTTTC; CDR3aa: CSALGQGDLVDSGANVLTF
j_gene: TRBJ2-7; abundance: many; v_gene: TRBV6-6; d_gene: TRBD1; CDR3nt: TGTGCCAGCAGTTACGGAGCCGGGACAGGTTACGAGCAGTACTTC; CDR3aa: CASSYGAGTGYEQYF
j_gene: TRBJ1-2; abundance: .; v_gene: TRBV5-1; d_gene: .; CDR3nt: TGCGCCAGCCGGGAGGGGAGCTCCTACGACTACACCTTC; CDR3aa: CASREGSSYDYTF
j_gene: TRBJ1-4; abundance: .; v_gene: TRBV13; d_gene: TRBD1; CDR3nt: TGTGCCAGCAGTGACAGGGGGCTCGATGAAAAACTGTTTTTT; CDR3aa: CASSDRGLDEKLFF
j_gene: TRBJ2-5; abundance: .; v_gene: TRBV25-1; d_gene: .; CDR3nt: TGTGCCAGCAGTGAACTTGGGAAAGAGACCCAGTACTTC; CDR3aa: CASSELGKETQYF
j_gene: TRBJ2-7; abundance: .; v_gene: TRBV9; d_gene: .; CDR3nt: TGTGCCAGCAGTCTCGGAATTGTGGGCTCCTACGAGCAGTTC; CDR3aa: CASSLGIVGSYEQF
j_gene: TRBJ1-2; abundance: once; v_gene: TRBV24-1; d_gene: .; CDR3nt: TGTGCCACCAGTTCCGGGACAACGAACTATGGCTACACCTTC; CDR3aa: CATSSGTTNYGYTF
j_gene: TRBJ2-7; abundance: .; v_gene: TRBV7-3; d_gene: TRBD1; CDR3nt: TGTGCCAGCGGACAGGGGGCAGGCAATGAGCAGCTGTACTTC; CDR3aa: CASGQGAGNEQLYF